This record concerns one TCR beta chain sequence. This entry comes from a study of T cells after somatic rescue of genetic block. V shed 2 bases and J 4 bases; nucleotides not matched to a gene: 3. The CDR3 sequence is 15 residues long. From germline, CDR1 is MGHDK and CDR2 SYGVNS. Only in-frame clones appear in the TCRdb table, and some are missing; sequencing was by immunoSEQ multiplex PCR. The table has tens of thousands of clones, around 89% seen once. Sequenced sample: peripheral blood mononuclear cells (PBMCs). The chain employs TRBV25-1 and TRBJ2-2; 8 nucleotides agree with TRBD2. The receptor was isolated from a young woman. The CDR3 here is CASSEGGGPTGELFF. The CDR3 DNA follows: TGTGCCAGCAGTGAAGGCGGGGGGCCCACCGGGGAGCTGTTTTTT.